Given below is one TCR beta chain in context. Its antigen is still unknown. This entry is derived from a study of shared clonotypes between healthy human individuals. General study results and limits: Non-shared clonotypes displayed generation probabilities falling below those of clonotypes present in all four donors.

The repertoire was sequenced with immunoSEQ multiplex PCR; TCRdb's copy has only in-frame clones and lacks some. Altogether over a million clones are present, more than 75% being singletons, with the ten largest covering 0.6% to 0.7%. Every donor was a Caucasian adult from Nashville, Tennessee. CD4+ cells yielded CD45RA+ naive and CD45RA-negative memory subsets. V lost 5 bases and J lost 4, with 12 bases in between. In germline, CDR1 is SGHTA, CDR2 FQGNSA. The CDR3 is 14 amino acids. The source is a man between 18 and 35 years old in good health. Some clones in this sample may be carry-over from other donors' samples. The source material was memory CD4+ T cells from PBMCs. Stated subset: CD45RA-negative fraction. This chain connects TRBV7-2 to TRBJ1-3; weak D call: TRBD1 (5 bases). The CDR3: CASSPQAVGNTIYF. The DNA of the CDR3 is TGTGCCAGCAGCCCACAGGCGGTGGGAAACACCATATATTTT.